This T cell receptor beta chain was identified in a study of blood T cells in healthy people across ages. General observations from the study: While age rose, TCR beta diversity per million T cells dropped in a roughly linear way.

Peripheral blood from each donor was collected in a volume of about 9.9 milliliters. The germline V gene has CDR1 MNHNS and CDR2 SASEGT. The CDR3 consists of 16 residues. V was clipped by 11 bases and J by 0 bases; unmatched bases: 12. A note on this clonotype: Its antigen is currently unknown.

PCR was performed a second time for about 6 to 11 cycles using a sample-barcoded 5' primer and a J-beta primer mix. TCRdb reanalysed the 5' RACE reads using MiXCR and keeps one entry per CDR3 protein. The sample has around 990,000 distinct CDR3 sequences; under 40% are singletons. This clonotype originated in a man in his late teens or twenties in good health. Sequenced: blood. This chain uses TRBV6-1 with TRBJ1-4; 7 bases align to TRBD1. CDR3 residues: CAGRTGRGATNEKLFF. DNA of the CDR3: TGTGCCGGCCGGACAGGAAGAGGTGCAACTAATGAAAAACTGTTTTTT.